This T cell receptor (beta chain) was documented in a study of CD4 T cells in relation to SARS-CoV-2 and coronaviruses (dated by TCRdb to 2020 to 2023). Context from the whole study: Patient-derived lymphoblastoid cell lines were used to map the HLA restriction of shared crossreactive spike epitopes. Memory CD4+ T cell crossreactivity between SARS-CoV-2 and common cold coronavirus spike proteins was assessed at the TCR clonotype level in the study. The Adaptive Biotechnologies TCR-sequencing kit was used for samples from three pre-COVID donors and for the naive versus memory experiments, whereas the other data were Illumina-based. Expansion assays from other donors in the study were sequenced with a different, Illumina-based TCR-beta assay.

Results the study describes overall, beyond this receptor: Because the crossreactivity analysis focused on spike protein, crossreactivity against other viral proteins was not assessed. In about two thirds of donors, memory CD4+ clonotypes turned up that crossrecognized SARS-CoV-2 and at least one common cold coronavirus spike. Pre-pandemic and post-infection samples were not both contributed by any donor, so tracing of the source of pre-existing responses was limited. Sequencing naive versus memory cells indicated that the assay picks up memory recall responses, not primary responses primed during culture. Small numbers of patients and of tested TCRs were a limitation of the study. Significantly weaker SARS-CoV-2-driven expansion was shown by crossreactive clones than by monoreactive clones, consistent with antigenic imprinting.

Deep-resolution immunoSEQ TCR-beta sequencing was performed on DNA from uncultured naive and memory CD4+ T cells. Per the authors' processing: Preprocessing removed nonproductive sequences and CDR3s not starting with C, not ending with F or W, or shorter than 7 amino acids. Cultured and uncultured naive and memory CD4+ repertoires were searched for CDR3s previously identified as spike- and CEF-reactive. After three terminal residues were trimmed from each end, CDR3 homology was quantified as pairwise Levenshtein distance using the stringdist R package. TCRdb limited this immuneACCESS table to in-frame rearrangements with V and J called. A share of clones is missing; checked studies link under half to unresolved V genes, and the rest is unexplained. D and trimming were read from the DNA, whereas the V and J calls and clone size are those reported in that table. Within this sample are 68,000 or so clones, with approximately 95% of them counted one time only. 0.2% to 0.25% of the sample is in the top ten clones.

For CDR1 and CDR2, the germline V gene lists MNHNS and SASEGT. The junction carries 1 base between V and J, which are trimmed by 1 base and 4 bases respectively. Inclusive of the bounding cysteine and phenylalanine, the CDR3 is 11 residues long. Here the CDR3 DNA is all that survives: 33 bases in frame from base 1. Points on this clone: The target of this receptor is not known. No quality values exist for individual bases; no much larger clone is one base distant.

CD4+ T cells from unexposed donors were collected before the COVID-19 pandemic (2011-2018). To separate naive from memory CD4+ T cells, cryopreserved PBMCs first underwent CD4 enrichment and then EasySep naive CD4+ T cell enrichment. Leukapheresis product for the unexposed donors was bought commercially. Ficoll-Paque PLUS gradient centrifugation was used to isolate PBMCs from either whole blood or leukapheresis product. The PBMCs went either fresh into the expansion assay or into cryopreservation at -140 degrees C. The QIAamp Micro DNA Kit was used to extract genomic DNA from the CD4+ T cells. The chain was built from TRBV6-1 and TRBJ1-1, with no reliable assignment of the D segment. The receptor comes from a human donor in good health. Sequenced input: naive CD4+ T cells from PBMCs. Reading the label with the study, this specimen's cell subset or site is: naive CD4+ T cells isolated by negative enrichment. The sequenced DNA: TGTGCCAGCAGTGAAGTCACTGAAGCTTTCTTT. The resulting protein is CASSEVTEAFF.